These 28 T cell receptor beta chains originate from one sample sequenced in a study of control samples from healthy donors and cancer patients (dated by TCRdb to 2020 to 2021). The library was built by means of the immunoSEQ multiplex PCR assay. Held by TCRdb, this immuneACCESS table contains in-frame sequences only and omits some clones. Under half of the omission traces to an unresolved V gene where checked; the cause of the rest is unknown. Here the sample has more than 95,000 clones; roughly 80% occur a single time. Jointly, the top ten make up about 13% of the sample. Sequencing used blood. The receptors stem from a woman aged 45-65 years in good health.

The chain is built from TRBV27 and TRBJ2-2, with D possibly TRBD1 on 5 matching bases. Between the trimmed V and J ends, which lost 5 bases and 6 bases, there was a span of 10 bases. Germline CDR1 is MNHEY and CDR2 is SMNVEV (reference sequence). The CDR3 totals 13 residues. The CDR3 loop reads CASSIRVPGELFF. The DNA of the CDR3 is TGTGCCAGCAGTATCAGGGTCCCCGGGGAGCTGTTTTTT.

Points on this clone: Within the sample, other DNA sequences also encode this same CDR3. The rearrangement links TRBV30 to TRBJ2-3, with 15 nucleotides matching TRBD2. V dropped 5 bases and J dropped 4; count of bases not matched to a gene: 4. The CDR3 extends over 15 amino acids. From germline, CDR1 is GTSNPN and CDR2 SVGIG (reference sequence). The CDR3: CAWGLAGGMADTQYF. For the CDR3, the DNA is TGTGCCTGGGGACTAGCGGGGGGGATGGCAGATACGCAGTATTTT. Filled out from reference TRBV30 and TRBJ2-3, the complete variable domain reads SQTIHQWPATLVQPVGSPLSLECTVEGTSNPNLYWYRQAAGRGLQLLFYSVGIGQISSEVPQNLSASRPQDRQFILSSKKLLLSDSGFYLCAWGLAGGMADTQYFGPGTRLTVL.

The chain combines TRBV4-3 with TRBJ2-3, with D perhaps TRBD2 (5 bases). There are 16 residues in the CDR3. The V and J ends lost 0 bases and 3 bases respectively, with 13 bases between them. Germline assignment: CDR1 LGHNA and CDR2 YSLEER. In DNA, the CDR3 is TGCGCCAGCAGCCAAGATTGGAGGTCGGGTACAGATACGCAGTATTTT. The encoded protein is CASSQDWRSGTDTQYF.

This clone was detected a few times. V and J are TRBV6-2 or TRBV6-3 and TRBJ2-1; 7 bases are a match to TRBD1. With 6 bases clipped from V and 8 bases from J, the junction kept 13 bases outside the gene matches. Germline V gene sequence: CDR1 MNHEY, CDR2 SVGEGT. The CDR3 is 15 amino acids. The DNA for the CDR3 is TGTGCCAGCAGCCCTCCGACAGGGTTGATGGATGAGCAGTTCTTC. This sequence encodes CASSPPTGLMDEQFF.

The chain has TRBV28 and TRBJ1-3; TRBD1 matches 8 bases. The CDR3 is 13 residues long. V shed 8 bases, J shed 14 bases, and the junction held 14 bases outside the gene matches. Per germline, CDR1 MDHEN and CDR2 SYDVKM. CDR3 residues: CASSSGQVTVLYF. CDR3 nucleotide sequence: TGTGCCAGCTCTTCGGGACAGGTTACGGTGTTATATTTT. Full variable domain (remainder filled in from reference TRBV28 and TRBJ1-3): DVKVTQSSRYLVKRTGEKVFLECVQDMDHENMFWYRQDPGLGLRLIYFSYDVKMKEKGDIPEGYSVSREKKERFSLILESASTNQTSMYLCASSSGQVTVLYFGEGSWLTVV.

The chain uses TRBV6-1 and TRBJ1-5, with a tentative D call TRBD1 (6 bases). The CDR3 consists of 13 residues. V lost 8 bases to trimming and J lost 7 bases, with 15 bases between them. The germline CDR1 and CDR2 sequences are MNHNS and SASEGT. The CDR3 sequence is CASVQGERQPQHF. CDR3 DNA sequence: TGTGCCAGCGTACAGGGAGAGCGACAGCCCCAGCATTTT.

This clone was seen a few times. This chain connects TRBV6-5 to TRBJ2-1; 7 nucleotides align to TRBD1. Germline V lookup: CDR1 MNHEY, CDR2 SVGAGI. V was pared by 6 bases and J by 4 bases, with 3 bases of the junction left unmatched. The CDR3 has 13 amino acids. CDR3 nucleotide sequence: TGTGCCAGCAGAAAACAGGGGTACAATGAGCAGTTCTTC. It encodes CASRKQGYNEQFF.

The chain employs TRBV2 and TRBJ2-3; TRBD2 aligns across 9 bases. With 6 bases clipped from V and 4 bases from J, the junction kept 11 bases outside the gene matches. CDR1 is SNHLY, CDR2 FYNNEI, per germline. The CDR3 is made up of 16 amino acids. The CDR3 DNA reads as TGTGCCAGCAGATCAAAACTAGCGGGCGGCGCAGATACGCAGTATTTT. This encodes CASRSKLAGGADTQYF.

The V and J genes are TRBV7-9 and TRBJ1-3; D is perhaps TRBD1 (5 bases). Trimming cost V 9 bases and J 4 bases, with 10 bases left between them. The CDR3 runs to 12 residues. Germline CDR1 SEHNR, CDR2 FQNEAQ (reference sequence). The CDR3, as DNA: TGTGCCAGTCAGGGAGCAGGAAACACCATATATTTT. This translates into CASQGAGNTIYF.

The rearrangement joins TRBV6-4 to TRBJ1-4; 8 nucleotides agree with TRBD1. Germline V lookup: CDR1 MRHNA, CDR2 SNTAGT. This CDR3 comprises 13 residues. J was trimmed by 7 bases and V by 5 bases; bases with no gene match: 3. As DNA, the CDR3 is TGTGCCAGCAGTCGAGACAGGGGTGAAAAACTGTTTTTT. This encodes CASSRDRGEKLFF.

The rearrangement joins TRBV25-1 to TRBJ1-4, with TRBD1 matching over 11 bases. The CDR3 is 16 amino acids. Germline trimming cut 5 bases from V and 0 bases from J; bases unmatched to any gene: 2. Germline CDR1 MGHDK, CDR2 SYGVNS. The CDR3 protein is CASSKGQGATNEKLFF. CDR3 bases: TGTGCCAGCAGTAAGGGACAGGGGGCAACTAATGAAAAACTGTTTTTT. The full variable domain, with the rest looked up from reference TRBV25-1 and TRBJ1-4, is EADIYQTPRYLVIGTGKKITLECSQTMGHDKMYWYQQDPGMELHLIHYSYGVNSTEKGDLSSESTVSRIRTEHFPLTLESARPSHTSQYLCASSKGQGATNEKLFFGSGTQLSVL.

DNA for the CDR3: TGTGCCAGCAGTGGCCTCGGGACTAGCGTCTACAATGAGCAGTTCTTC. Its protein product is CASSGLGTSVYNEQFF. This chain connects TRBV25-1 to TRBJ2-1; TRBD2 agrees at 10 bases. The CDR3 is 16 residues long. The germline gives CDR1 MGHDK, CDR2 SYGVNS. Trimming cost V 4 bases and J 3 bases; bases outside gene matches: 6.

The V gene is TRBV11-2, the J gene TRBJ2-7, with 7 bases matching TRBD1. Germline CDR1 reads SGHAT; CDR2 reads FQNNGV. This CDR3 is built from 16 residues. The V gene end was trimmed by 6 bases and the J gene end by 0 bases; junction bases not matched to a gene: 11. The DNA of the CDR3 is TGTGCCAGCAGTCTAGAAGGGGGCGCACTCTCCTACGAGCAGTACTTC. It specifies CASSLEGGALSYEQYF.

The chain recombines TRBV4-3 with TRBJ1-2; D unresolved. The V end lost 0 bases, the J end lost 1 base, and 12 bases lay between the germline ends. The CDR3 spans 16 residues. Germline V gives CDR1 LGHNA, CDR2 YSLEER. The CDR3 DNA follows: TGCGCCAGCAGCCAAGACCCCAGGTACCTTAACTATGGCTACACCTTC. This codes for CASSQDPRYLNYGYTF.

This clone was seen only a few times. This CDR3 reads CASKNLQGAAGELFF. The CDR3 bases are TGTGCCAGCAAAAATTTACAGGGGGCCGCCGGGGAGCTGTTTTTT. V usage is TRBV6-5 and J usage is TRBJ2-2, with 9 bases matching TRBD1. The ends lost 7 bases at V and 6 bases at J; junction bases unmatched: 9. CDR1 is MNHEY and CDR2 is SVGAGI in the germline V gene. The CDR3 extends over 15 amino acids.

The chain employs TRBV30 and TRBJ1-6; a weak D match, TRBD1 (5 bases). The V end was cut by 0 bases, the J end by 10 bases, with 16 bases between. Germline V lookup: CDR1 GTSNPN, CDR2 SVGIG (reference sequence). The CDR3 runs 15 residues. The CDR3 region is CAWSVRREGLSPLHF. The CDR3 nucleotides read TGTGCCTGGAGTGTACGCAGGGAGGGCTTATCACCCCTCCACTTT.

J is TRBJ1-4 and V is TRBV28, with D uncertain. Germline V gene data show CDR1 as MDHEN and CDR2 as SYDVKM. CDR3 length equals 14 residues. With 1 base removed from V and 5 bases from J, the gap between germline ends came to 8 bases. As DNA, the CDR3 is TGTGCCAGCAGTTTATCGGGTGAAAATGAAAAACTGTTTTTT. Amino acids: CASSLSGENEKLFF.

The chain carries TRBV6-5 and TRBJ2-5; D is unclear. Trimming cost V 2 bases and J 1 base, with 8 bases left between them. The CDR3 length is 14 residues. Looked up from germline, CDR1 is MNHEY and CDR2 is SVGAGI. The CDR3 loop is CASSYGTAQETQYF. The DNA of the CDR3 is TGTGCCAGCAGTTACGGTACAGCCCAAGAGACCCAGTACTTC.

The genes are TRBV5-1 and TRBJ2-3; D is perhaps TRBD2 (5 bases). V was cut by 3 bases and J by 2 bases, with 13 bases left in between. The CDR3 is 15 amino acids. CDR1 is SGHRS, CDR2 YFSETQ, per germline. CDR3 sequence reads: CASSYGLKNTDTQYF. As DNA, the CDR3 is TGCGCCAGCAGCTATGGACTGAAGAACACAGATACGCAGTATTTT.

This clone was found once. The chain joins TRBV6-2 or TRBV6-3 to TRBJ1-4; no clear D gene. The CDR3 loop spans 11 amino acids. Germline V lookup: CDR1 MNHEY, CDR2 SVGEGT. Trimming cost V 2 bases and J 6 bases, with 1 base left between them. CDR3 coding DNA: TGTGCCAGCAGTTACGATGAAAAACTGTTTTTT. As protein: CASSYDEKLFF.

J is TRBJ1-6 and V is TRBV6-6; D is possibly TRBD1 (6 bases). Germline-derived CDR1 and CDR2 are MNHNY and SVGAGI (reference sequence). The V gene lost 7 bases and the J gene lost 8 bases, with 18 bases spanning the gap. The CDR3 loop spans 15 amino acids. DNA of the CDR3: TGTGCCAGCACCCCGACAGGCGGAGTTGATTCACCCCTCCACTTT. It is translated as CASTPTGGVDSPLHF.

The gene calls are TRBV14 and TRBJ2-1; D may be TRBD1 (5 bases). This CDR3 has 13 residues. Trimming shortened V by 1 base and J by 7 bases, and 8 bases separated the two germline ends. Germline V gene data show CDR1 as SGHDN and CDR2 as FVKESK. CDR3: CASSQVRGNEQFF. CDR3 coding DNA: TGTGCCAGCAGCCAAGTTAGGGGTAATGAGCAGTTCTTC.

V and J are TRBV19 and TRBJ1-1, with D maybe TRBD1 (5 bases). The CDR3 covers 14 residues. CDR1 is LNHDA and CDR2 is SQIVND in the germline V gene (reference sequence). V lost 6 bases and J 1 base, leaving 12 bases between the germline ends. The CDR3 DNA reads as TGTGCCAGTAGCCCACAGGTATCGAACACTGAAGCTTTCTTT. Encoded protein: CASSPQVSNTEAFF.

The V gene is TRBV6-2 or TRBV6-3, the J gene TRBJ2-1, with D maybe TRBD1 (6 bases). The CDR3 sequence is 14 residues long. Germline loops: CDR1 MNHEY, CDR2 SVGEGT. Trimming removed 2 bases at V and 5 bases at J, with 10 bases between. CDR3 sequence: CASSYVGANNEQFF. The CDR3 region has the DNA TGTGCCAGCAGTTACGTGGGGGCGAACAATGAGCAGTTCTTC.

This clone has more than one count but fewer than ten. The CDR3 reads CASSPRGDGSSDTQYF. The DNA for the CDR3 is TGTGCCAGCAGTCCCCGGGGGGACGGATCCTCAGATACGCAGTATTTT. The V gene is TRBV7-2, the J gene TRBJ2-3; TRBD2 matches 7 bases. The J segment lost 4 bases and the V segment lost 6 bases, leaving 13 bases of the junction unmatched. The CDR3 extends over 16 amino acids. Germline V gene lookup returns CDR1 SGHTA and CDR2 FQGNSA.

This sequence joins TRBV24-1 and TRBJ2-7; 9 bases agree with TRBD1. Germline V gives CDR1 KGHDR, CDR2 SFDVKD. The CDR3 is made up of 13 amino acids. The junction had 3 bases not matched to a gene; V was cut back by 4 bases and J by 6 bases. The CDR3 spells CATSESTGGEQYF. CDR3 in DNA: TGTGCCACCAGTGAGTCGACAGGGGGCGAGCAGTACTTC.

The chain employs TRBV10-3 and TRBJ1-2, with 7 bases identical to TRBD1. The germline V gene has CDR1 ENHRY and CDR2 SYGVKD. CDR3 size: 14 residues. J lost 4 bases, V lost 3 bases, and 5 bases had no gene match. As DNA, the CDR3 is TGTGCCATCAGTGAAAACAGGGGCATCTATGGCTACACCTTC. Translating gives CAISENRGIYGYTF.

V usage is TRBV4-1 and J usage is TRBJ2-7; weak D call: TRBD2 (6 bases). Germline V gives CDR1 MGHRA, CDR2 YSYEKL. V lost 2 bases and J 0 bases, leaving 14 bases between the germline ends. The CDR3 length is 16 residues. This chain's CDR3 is CASSQRTDGSSYEQYF. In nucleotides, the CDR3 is TGCGCCAGCAGCCAAAGGACGGACGGGAGCTCCTACGAGCAGTACTTC.